These T cell receptor beta chains were read from a single sample in a study of T cell changes during pregnancy in multiple sclerosis. Profiling relied on immunoSEQ multiplex PCR, and the TCRdb table lists in-frame clones only, not all of them. Here the sample spans 55,000 to 70,000 clones, around 90% being singletons. The sequencing here drew on peripheral blood, taken in the third trimester of pregnancy. The source is a female donor in good health, enrolled as a control in a pregnancy study. CDR3s include the opening cysteine and the closing phenylalanine or tryptophan. D genes are given only for firm matches. Expanded clones get a size class; other rows say once, few or many, or leave the size out.

D gene	V gene	J gene	clone size	CDR3 DNA	CDR3 protein
TRBD1	TRBV29-1	TRBJ2-7	NA	TGCAGCGTTGAATGGGCAGGGGGTCGCTACGAGCAGTACTTC	CSVEWAGGRYEQYF
NA	TRBV9	TRBJ1-1	few	TGTGCCAGCAGCGTAGGGCAGGGTGGCACTGAAGCTTTCTTT	CASSVGQGGTEAFF
NA	TRBV7-8	TRBJ2-1	NA	TGTGCCAGCAGCATCCCTAGCTCGCCCAATAGTGAGCAGTTCTTC	CASSIPSSPNSEQFF
TRBD1	TRBV7-3	TRBJ2-1	NA	TGTGCCAGCAGCTTAAGCCCCCGGACAGGGGGAAATGAGCAGTTCTTC	CASSLSPRTGGNEQFF
NA	TRBV7-9	TRBJ2-1	NA	TGTGCCAGCAGCTTCCCGGGCAATGAGCAGTTCTTC	CASSFPGNEQFF
NA	TRBV15	TRBJ1-6	NA	TGTGCCACCAGCGCAGGAACCAATTCACCCCTCCACTTT	CATSAGTNSPLHF
NA	TRBV7-2	TRBJ2-7	NA	TGTGCCAGCAGCTTAGTAACCAGGGGCAACGAGCAGTACTTC	CASSLVTRGNEQYF
NA	TRBV20-1	TRBJ2-4	NA	TGCAGTGCTAGCGGTCCCGACATTCAGTACTTC	CSASGPDIQYF
TRBD2	TRBV11-2	TRBJ2-1	NA	TGTGCCAGCAGTGGGACTAGCGGGGGGGCGAGGGAGCAGTTCTTC	CASSGTSGGAREQFF
NA	TRBV9	TRBJ2-3	NA	TGTGCCAGCAGCCAGGGCAGGGACACAGATACGCAGTATTTT	CASSQGRDTDTQYF
TRBD1	TRBV30	TRBJ1-1	NA	TGTGCCTGGAATCGAGGACAGGAAGCCTTGGGAGCTTTCTTT	CAWNRGQEALGAFF
TRBD1	TRBV28	TRBJ1-6	once	TGTGCCAGCCAGGGGGCGTATTCACCCCTCCACTTT	CASQGAYSPLHF
TRBD2	TRBV5-1	TRBJ2-1	NA	TGCGCCAGCAGCCTCACTAGCGGGGGGAACAATGAGCAGTTCTTC	CASSLTSGGNNEQFF
TRBD2	TRBV5-6	TRBJ2-1	NA	TGTGCCAGCAGCCTAGCGGGGGGAAACAATGAGCAGTTCTTC	CASSLAGGNNEQFF
NA	TRBV7-9	TRBJ2-1	once	TGTGCCAGCAGCCCGAATGAGCAGTTCTTC	CASSPNEQFF
NA	TRBV5-4	TRBJ2-2	NA	TGTGCCAGCAGCTTGGCGGGAACGAACACCGGGGAGCTGTTTTTT	CASSLAGTNTGELFF
NA	TRBV7-3	TRBJ2-1	NA	TGTGCCAGCAGCGAAGGGGCCAATGAGCAGTTCTTC	CASSEGANEQFF
NA	TRBV11-2	TRBJ1-3	few	TGTGCCAGCAGCACCGAGCCTGGAAACACCATATATTTT	CASSTEPGNTIYF
TRBD1	TRBV5-1	TRBJ1-1	NA	TGCGCCAGCAGCATGGGACAGGGGGCTGCTGAAGCTTTCTTT	CASSMGQGAAEAFF
NA	TRBV7-2	TRBJ1-2	NA	TGTGCCAGCAGCTTCCCAGGAACCCCCCCCTATGGCTACACCTTC	CASSFPGTPPYGYTF
TRBD1	TRBV5-1	TRBJ2-7	NA	TGCGCCAGCAGCTTGGGGGGACAGTTATACGAGCAGTACTTC	CASSLGGQLYEQYF
TRBD1	TRBV7-2	TRBJ2-7	NA	TGTGCCAGCAGCACATGGACAGGGGTTTACTACGAGCAGTACTTC	CASSTWTGVYYEQYF
TRBD1	TRBV4-2	TRBJ1-4	NA	TGTGCCAGCAGCCAAGATTCTCCGGGACAGGGAGCGGAAAAACTGTTTTTT	CASSQDSPGQGAEKLFF
NA	TRBV18	TRBJ2-7	NA	TGTGCCAGCTCACCATTCGATGGCTCGAAGAGAGGCGAGCAGTACTTC	CASSPFDGSKRGEQYF
TRBD1	TRBV7-2	TRBJ2-7	NA	TGTGCCAGCAGCGCCCGACAGGGGCCCTACGAGCAGTACTTC	CASSARQGPYEQYF
NA	TRBV19	TRBJ2-3	NA	TGTGCCAGTAGTAGAGGGTCAGTGGCAGATACGCAGTATTTT	CASSRGSVADTQYF
NA	TRBV2	TRBJ2-7	NA	TGTGCCAGCGGAGAGGCAGCCTACGAGCAGTACTTC	CASGEAAYEQYF
NA	TRBV5-6	TRBJ2-3	NA	TGTGCCAGCAGCTTCAGGGGCTCTAGCACAGATACGCAGTATTTT	CASSFRGSSTDTQYF
NA	TRBV5-1	TRBJ1-4	NA	TGCGCCAGCAGAACGGGAGAAAAACTGTTTTTT	CASRTGEKLFF
NA	TRBV9	TRBJ2-2	NA	TGTGCCAGCAGCTTACAGAACACCGGGGAGCTGTTTTTT	CASSLQNTGELFF
NA	TRBV13	TRBJ2-2	NA	TGTGCCAGCAGCTCGTGGACAGATCACACCGGGGAGCTGTTTTTT	CASSSWTDHTGELFF
NA	TRBV7-3	TRBJ2-7	NA	TGTGCCAGCAGCCAACAGGGCCAAAGCTCCTACGAGCAGTACTTC	CASSQQGQSSYEQYF
TRBD1	TRBV15	TRBJ1-6	NA	TGTGCCACCAGCAGAGACAGGGGGATAGATTCACCCCTCCACTTT	CATSRDRGIDSPLHF
NA	TRBV15	TRBJ2-7	NA	TGTGCCACAAAAACGGCCTCCGAGGCCAACGAGCAGTACTTC	CATKTASEANEQYF
NA	TRBV19	TRBJ2-1	NA	TGTGCCAGTAGTCTACAGGGCTCCTACAATGAGCAGTTCTTC	CASSLQGSYNEQFF
TRBD1	TRBV12-5	TRBJ1-1	few	TGTGCTAGTGGTTTGGTAAGGACAGGGAGAGGAAGGGACACTGAAGCTTTCTTT	CASGLVRTGRGRDTEAFF
TRBD1	TRBV9	TRBJ1-1	NA	TGTGCCAGCAGCGCCCAGACAGGGGACACTGAAGCTTTCTTT	CASSAQTGDTEAFF
NA	TRBV7-2	TRBJ1-1	NA	TGTGCCAGCAGCTCGGACAGAGCCCTTCCTGAAGCTTTCTTT	CASSSDRALPEAFF
TRBD1	TRBV15	TRBJ1-5	once	TGTGCCACCGAGGACAGGGGAAAAGATAGCAATCAGCCCCAGCATTTT	CATEDRGKDSNQPQHF
TRBD2	TRBV9	TRBJ2-3	NA	TGTGCCAGCAGCCCCGGGGGGACAGATACGCAGTATTTT	CASSPGGTDTQYF
NA	TRBV30	TRBJ1-1	once	TGTGCCTGGAGAAGTATGGGCAGGAACACTGAAGCTTTCTTT	CAWRSMGRNTEAFF
NA	TRBV27	TRBJ1-3	NA	TGTGCCAGCAGTTTAAGAGCGGGAAACACCATATATTTT	CASSLRAGNTIYF